One sample yielded the 11 T cell receptor beta chains listed below, sequenced in a study of T-cell memory formation after mild COVID-19. TCRdb passed the 5' RACE reads through MiXCR, listing each CDR3 protein once. This sample has about 350,000 distinct CDR3 sequences, with roughly 13% found just once. Sequenced material: PBMCs or a T cell subset sorted from them (not recorded which). Receptor source: a man aged 18 to 29 who had mild COVID-19 (a few samples of this study predate the infection). Cell type and time point are not known.

This clonotype occurred a few times. The chain links TRBV6-5 to TRBJ2-5; D is unresolved. There are 13 residues in the CDR3. Trimming took off 6 bases at V and 1 base at J, with 9 bases between the two ends. The germline V gene has CDR1 MNHEY and CDR2 SVGAGI. CDR3 DNA: TGTGCCAGCAGACCTGAAGGCCAAGAGACCCAGTACTTC. Its protein product is CASRPEGQETQYF.

This clonotype was seen a handful of times. The rearrangement joins TRBV10-3 to TRBJ1-2; 9 nucleotides align to TRBD1. With V trimmed by 3 bases and J by 7 bases, 15 bases remained unmatched. This CDR3 is built from 17 residues. CDR1 and CDR2 (germline): ENHRY, SYGVKD. CDR3 DNA: TGTGCCATCAGTGAAGGGGAAGGGACAGGGCGCGGAGTTGGCTACACCTTC. The encoded protein is CAISEGEGTGRGVGYTF.

This clonotype occurred a few times. The chain carries TRBV6-5 and TRBJ1-1; no reliable D call. CDR1 is MNHEY and CDR2 is SVGAGI in the germline V gene. The CDR3 has 12 amino acids. V was cut by 1 base and J by 3 bases, with 3 bases left in between. CDR3 coding DNA: TGTGCCAGCAGTTACTGGCACACTGAAGCTTTCTTT. Encoded protein: CASSYWHTEAFF.

The table lists this clonotype with many counts. The genes are TRBV12-3 or TRBV12-4 and TRBJ1-1; 7 bases agree with TRBD1. Unmatched junction bases numbered 5, after V lost 5 bases and J lost 5 bases. The CDR3 contains 13 residues. The CDR3 here is CASSTGEGTEAFF. DNA for the CDR3: TGTGCCAGCAGTACAGGGGAGGGAACTGAAGCTTTCTTT.

This clonotype was recorded a few times. This chain uses TRBV6-2 or TRBV6-3 with TRBJ1-2; possible D gene TRBD1, 6 bases. CDR3 length: 13 amino acids. Germline values: CDR1 MNHEY, CDR2 SVGEGT. V lost 7 bases and J 10 bases, leaving 19 bases between the germline ends. The DNA of the CDR3 is TGTGCCAGCACCTCGGGGGGCCTCGTGGACTACACCTTC. This encodes CASTSGGLVDYTF.

The chain carries TRBV28 and TRBJ1-2; no firm D call. V dropped 6 bases and J dropped 7 bases, with 15 bases sitting between them. The CDR3 covers 13 residues. Germline V gene data show CDR1 as MDHEN and CDR2 as SYDVKM. CDR3 sequence reads: CASSSPLDGGYTF. CDR3 nucleotide sequence: TGTGCCAGCAGCTCCCCCCTTGATGGTGGCTACACCTTC.

This clonotype was detected ten times or more. The chain recombines TRBV25-1 with TRBJ2-7; 11 bases agree with TRBD1. The V gene end was trimmed by 6 bases and the J gene end by 5 bases; junction bases not matched to a gene: 9. CDR1 MGHDK and CDR2 SYGVNS come from the germline V gene. This CDR3 has 15 amino acids. The CDR3 coding sequence is TGTGCCAGCAGCCGCTGGACAGGGGGCTACAACGAGCAGTACTTC. As protein: CASSRWTGGYNEQYF.

This clonotype was observed a few times. This sequence joins TRBV12-3 or TRBV12-4 and TRBJ2-5, with D tentatively TRBD1 (5 bases). This CDR3 has 15 residues. The V end lost 1 base, the J end lost 7 bases, and 16 bases lay between the germline ends. CDR3 sequence (DNA): TGTGCCAGCAGTTTAGGGCACACCGTTGGGGCGACCCAGTACTTC. Its translation: CASSLGHTVGATQYF.

V gene TRBV4-2 combines with J gene TRBJ1-1; 9 bases fit TRBD1. Germline CDR1 LGHNA, CDR2 YNFKEQ. The CDR3 runs to 17 residues. V was pared by 3 bases and J by 4 bases, with 12 bases of the junction left unmatched. The CDR3 nucleotides are TGTGCCAGCAGCCAGCCCCGGGACAGGGATTTCGGCACTGAAGCTTTCTTT. Amino acid sequence: CASSQPRDRDFGTEAFF.

There are many counts of this clonotype. The genes are TRBV5-1 and TRBJ1-5; D possibly corresponds to TRBD1 (5 bases). Germline-derived CDR1 and CDR2 are SGHRS and YFSETQ. The CDR3 runs 15 residues. Trimming took off 0 bases at V and 7 bases at J, with 14 bases between the two ends. The CDR3 DNA follows: TGCGCCAGCAGCTTGGGGTCGGGACTCGGGCAGCCCCAGCATTTT. Its translation is CASSLGSGLGQPQHF.

This clonotype was counted between two and nine times. The chain uses TRBV2 and TRBJ2-7, with TRBD2 matching 11 bases. CDR3 length: 15 amino acids. J lost 2 bases, V lost 0 bases, and 0 bases had no gene match. Germline V gives CDR1 SNHLY, CDR2 FYNNEI. CDR3 sequence: CASSEAGLAAYEQYF. CDR3 in DNA: TGTGCCAGCAGTGAAGCGGGACTAGCGGCCTACGAGCAGTACTTC.